This TCR beta chain was sequenced in a study of neoadjuvant anti-PD-1 for oral cavity cancer. About the research overall: Nivolumab at 3 mg/kg was mostly given biweekly, three to four doses, pre-surgery. Around day 43, patients without progression received a fourth nivolumab dose before surgery.

Clones were read by immunoSEQ multiplex PCR, and TCRdb kept only the in-frame ones, dropping some. The data contain more than 8,000 clones, roughly three fifths of them singletons. The CDR3 is 13 residues long. Trimming pared 3 bases from V and 5 bases from J, leaving 13 bases between. Germline V gene data show CDR1 as SQVTM and CDR2 as ANQGSEA. The time point denotes: after neoadjuvant nivolumab, at surgical resection. The material sequenced was PBMCs, taken after nivolumab (anti-PD-1) treatment. The TCR sequence derives from a person aged 35-80 years with oral cavity squamous cell carcinoma. The V gene is TRBV29-1, the J gene TRBJ1-1; D is perhaps TRBD1 (5 bases). In DNA form, the CDR3 reads TGCAGCGTTGATAGGGGTCGAGGGACTGAAGCTTTCTTT. This translates into CSVDRGRGTEAFF.